This T cell receptor beta chain emerged from a study of shared clonotypes between healthy human individuals (dated by TCRdb to about 2020). For the study in its entirety: Three men and a couple of women, aged 18 to 49 years, made up the cohort. Per donor, three plates each were used for CD4 naive and CD4 memory, two for CD8 naive, and one for CD8 memory. Different laboratories and diverse techniques were used to prepare libraries and sequence TCR repertoires, to increase sequencing depth and limit assay-specific biases. Between about 0.8 and 9.5 billion PBMCs per donor were obtained by leukapheresis. To estimate repertoire size and how much clonotypes are shared between individuals, the study performed deep sequencing of blood TCR repertoires from 4 to 6 healthy adults. General study outcomes and caveats: Compared with non-shared clonotypes, clonotypes shared by all four sorted-subset donors had higher generation probabilities. Sampling was restricted to blood, and TCR repertoires in tissues likely differ from the TCR repertoires found in blood. Based on pairwise subsampling, the degree of clonotype sharing among donors was expected to be affected by sequencing depth. Naive subsets generally had larger estimated clonotype richness than memory subsets. Sharing across several donors was observed for about 5% of naive CD4, over 3% of naive CD8, 2% to 2.5% of memory CD4, and approximately 0.41% of memory CD8 clonotypes. Incomplete sequencing was indicated by rarefaction of sorted-subset datasets, despite the large sequencing depth. The small number of donors limited the genetic and exposure-history diversity represented.

CD8 naive samples were CD45RO-negative cells positively selected for CCR7, giving a CD45RA+CCR7+ population that excluded TemRA cells. Healthy HIV-negative adults with no recently reported acute infections or vaccinations were included as donors. Every donor was a Caucasian adult living in Nashville, Tennessee, USA. Blood was collected by leukapheresis, and PBMCs were isolated by Ficoll-Histopaque density gradient centrifugation and then cryopreserved in liquid nitrogen vapor phase. Purity and quantity of every magnetically sorted T cell population were checked by analytical flow cytometry. Each sorted fraction had its genomic DNA isolated and then quantified by UV absorbance on a Nanodrop 2000c. This clone was counted once. The clone's antigen remains unknown. No base qualities exist here, and no much larger clone lies one base off it. Other nucleotide sequences in the sample specify the same CDR3.

From cysteine to phenylalanine, the CDR3 is 11 amino acids long. Solely the CDR3 DNA is kept, with 33 bases framed from the first base. CDR1 is given as SQVTM and CDR2 as ANQGSEA, both from the germline V gene. The germline ends are 7 bases apart after V is trimmed by 3 bases and J by 4 bases. Using the deep immunoSEQ assay, multiplex PCR amplified TCR CDR3 regions from genomic DNA. For each cell subset, the extracted genomic DNA was distributed evenly across all wells of several immunoSEQ 96-well plates, and each plate served as one replicate. Each replicate PCR for sorted subsets received roughly 200 ng genomic DNA, equal to around 32,000 T cell genomes. Purified libraries were quantified with a Qubit 3.0 fluorometer, sized on a Bioanalyzer 2100, and re-quantified with the KAPA Library Quantification kit. Each immunoSEQ 96-well plate was sequenced on its own single-read 150-cycle Illumina NextSeq 550 flow cell. On the study's bioinformatics: Because the immunoSEQ output included only junctional sequences and no quality scores, the filtering could not be the same as the filtering used for full-length reads. To assign V/J genes and CDR3, sequences were annotated against IMGT germline references using PyIR, a Python wrapper for IgBLAST v1.9. Reads were removed for weak V/J assignments (E-value above 1e-6), missing CDR3, stop codons, out-of-frame junctions, or ambiguous translated residues. V3J clonotypes were defined by identical inferred V gene, J gene, and CDR3 amino acid sequence. The percentage overlap between two repertoires was calculated by dividing the number of shared unique clonotypes by the size of the smaller repertoire. Three approaches were used to assess repertoire richness: RTK rarefaction, the Chao1 estimator, and Recon v2.1 estimates of unobserved clonotypes. Generation probabilities were computed with OLGA for all TCRbeta clonotypes obtained by the gDNA method from several donors. TCRdb obtained this table from immuneACCESS and retained in-frame rearrangements with V and J assigned. These tables miss some clones; where compared with another copy, unresolved V genes account for less than half of the shortfall, and the remainder is unexplained. D and trimming were read from the DNA, whereas the V and J calls and clone size are those reported in that table. The sample table holds around 1.9 million clones, of which just over 90% were seen once. The biggest ten clones account for 1.5% to 2% of the sample.

The sequence was obtained from a man younger than 35 in good health. Some clones in this sample may be carry-over from other donors' samples. The chain couples TRBV29-1 to TRBJ2-7; no D gene can be assigned with confidence. The specimen was naive CD8+ T cells from PBMCs. The cell subset or site label, read with the paper, signifies: CD45RA+CCR7+. The encoded CDR3 is CSVEIGYEQYF. The nucleotide sequence is given as TGCAGCGTTGAGATCGGTTACGAGCAGTACTTC.